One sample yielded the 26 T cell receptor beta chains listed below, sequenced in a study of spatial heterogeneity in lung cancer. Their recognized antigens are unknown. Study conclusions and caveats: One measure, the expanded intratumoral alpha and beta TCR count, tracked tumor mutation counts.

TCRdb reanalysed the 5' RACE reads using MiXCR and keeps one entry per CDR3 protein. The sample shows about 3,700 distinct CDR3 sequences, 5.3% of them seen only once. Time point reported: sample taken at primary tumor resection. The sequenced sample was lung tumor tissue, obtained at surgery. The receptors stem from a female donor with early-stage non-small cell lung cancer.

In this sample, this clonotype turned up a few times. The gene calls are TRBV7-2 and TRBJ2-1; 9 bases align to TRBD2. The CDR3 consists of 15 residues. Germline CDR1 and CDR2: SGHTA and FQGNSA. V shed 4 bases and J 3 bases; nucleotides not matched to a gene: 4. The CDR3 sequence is CASSSSGAHYNEQFF. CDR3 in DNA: TGTGCCAGCAGCTCTAGCGGGGCCCACTACAATGAGCAGTTCTTC.

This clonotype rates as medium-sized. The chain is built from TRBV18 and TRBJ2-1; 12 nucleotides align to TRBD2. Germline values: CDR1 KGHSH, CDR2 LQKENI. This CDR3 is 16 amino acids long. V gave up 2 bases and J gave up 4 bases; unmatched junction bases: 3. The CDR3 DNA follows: TGTGCCAGCTCACCATCCGGGACTAGCGGGTACAATGAGCAGTTCTTC. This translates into CASSPSGTSGYNEQFF. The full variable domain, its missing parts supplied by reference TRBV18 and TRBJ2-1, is NAGVMQNPRHLVRRRGQEARLRCSPMKGHSHVYWYRQLPEEGLKFMVYLQKENIIDESGMPKERFSAEFPKEGPSILRIQQVVRGDSAAYFCASSPSGTSGYNEQFFGPGTRLTVL.

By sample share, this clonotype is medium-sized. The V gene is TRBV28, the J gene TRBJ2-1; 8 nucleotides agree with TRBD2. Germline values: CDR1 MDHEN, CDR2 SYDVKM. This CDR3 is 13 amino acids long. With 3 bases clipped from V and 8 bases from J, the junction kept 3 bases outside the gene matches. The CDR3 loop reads CASSLTSVYEQFF. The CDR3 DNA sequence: TGTGCCAGCAGTTTGACTAGCGTTTATGAGCAGTTCTTC.

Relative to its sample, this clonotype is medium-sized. For the CDR3, the DNA is TGCGCCAGCAGGAGGGCAGAGGATGGGGTGAGTGAGCAGTTCTTC. Protein product: CASRRAEDGVSEQFF. The V and J genes are TRBV4-1 and TRBJ2-1; D possibly corresponds to TRBD2 (5 bases). CDR1 is MGHRA and CDR2 is YSYEKL in the germline V gene. Trimming pared 6 bases from V and 9 bases from J, leaving 21 bases between. The CDR3 length is 15 residues.

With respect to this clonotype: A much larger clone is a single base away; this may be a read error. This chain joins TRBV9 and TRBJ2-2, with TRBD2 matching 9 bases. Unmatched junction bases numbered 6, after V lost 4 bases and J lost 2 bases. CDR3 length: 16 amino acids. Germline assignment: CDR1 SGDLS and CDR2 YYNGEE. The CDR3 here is CASSSREGINTGELFF. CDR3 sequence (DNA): TGTGCCAGCAGCTCGCGGGAGGGGATCAACACCGGGGAGCTGTTTTTT.

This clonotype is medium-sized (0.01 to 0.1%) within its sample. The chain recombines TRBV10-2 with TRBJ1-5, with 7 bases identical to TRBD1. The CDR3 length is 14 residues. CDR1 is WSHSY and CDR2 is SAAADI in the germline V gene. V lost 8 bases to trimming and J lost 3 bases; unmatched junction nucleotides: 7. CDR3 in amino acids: CASADRDLNQPQHF. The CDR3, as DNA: TGCGCCAGCGCCGACAGGGATCTCAATCAGCCCCAGCATTTT.

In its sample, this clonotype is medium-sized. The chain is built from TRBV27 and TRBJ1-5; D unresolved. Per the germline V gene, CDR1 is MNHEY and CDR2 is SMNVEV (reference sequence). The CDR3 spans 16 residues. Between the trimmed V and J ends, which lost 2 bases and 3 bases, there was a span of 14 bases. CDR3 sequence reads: CASSLKEPGFNQPQHF. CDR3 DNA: TGTGCCAGCAGTTTAAAGGAACCGGGATTCAATCAGCCCCAGCATTTT.

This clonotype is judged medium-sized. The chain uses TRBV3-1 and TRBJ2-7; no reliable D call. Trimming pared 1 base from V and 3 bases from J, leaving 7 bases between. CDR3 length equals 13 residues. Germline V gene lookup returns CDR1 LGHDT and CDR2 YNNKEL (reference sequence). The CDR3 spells CASSQGRDYEQYF. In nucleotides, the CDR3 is TGTGCCAGCAGCCAAGGGAGAGACTACGAGCAGTACTTC.

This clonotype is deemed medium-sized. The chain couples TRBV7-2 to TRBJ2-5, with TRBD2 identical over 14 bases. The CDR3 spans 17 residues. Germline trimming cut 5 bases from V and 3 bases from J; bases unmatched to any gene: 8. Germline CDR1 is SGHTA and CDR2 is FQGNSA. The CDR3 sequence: CASSPLLGLAGEETQYF. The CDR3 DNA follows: TGTGCCAGCAGCCCGCTTTTGGGACTAGCGGGGGAAGAGACCCAGTACTTC. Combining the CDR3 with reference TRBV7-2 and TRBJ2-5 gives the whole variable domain GAGVSQSPSNKVTEKGKDVELRCDPISGHTALYWYRQSLGQGLEFLIYFQGNSAPDKSGLPSDRFSAERTGGSVSTLTIQRTQQEDSAVYLCASSPLLGLAGEETQYFGPGTRLLVL.

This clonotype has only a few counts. CDR3 nucleotides: TGCAGCGGAACCGGGAGATGGGCTACTTCGAATACGCAGTATTTT. Its translation: CSGTGRWATSNTQYF. The V and J genes are TRBV29-1 and TRBJ2-3; the D gene is possibly TRBD2 (6 bases). Germline CDR1 is SQVTM and CDR2 is ANQGSEA. Trimming pared 7 bases from V and 7 bases from J, leaving 24 bases between. The CDR3 contains 15 residues.

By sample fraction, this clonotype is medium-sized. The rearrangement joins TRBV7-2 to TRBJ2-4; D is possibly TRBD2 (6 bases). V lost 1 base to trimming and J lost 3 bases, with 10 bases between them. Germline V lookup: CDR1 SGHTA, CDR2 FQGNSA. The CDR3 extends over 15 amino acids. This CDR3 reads CASSLGGGYKNIQYF. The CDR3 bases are TGTGCCAGCAGCTTAGGGGGAGGTTACAAAAACATTCAGTACTTC.

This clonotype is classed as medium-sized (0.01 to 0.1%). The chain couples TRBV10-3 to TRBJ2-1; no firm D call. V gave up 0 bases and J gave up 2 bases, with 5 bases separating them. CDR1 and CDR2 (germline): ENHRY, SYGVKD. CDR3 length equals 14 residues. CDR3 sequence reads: CAISESNPYNEQFF. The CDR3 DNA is TGTGCCATCAGTGAGTCGAACCCCTACAATGAGCAGTTCTTC.

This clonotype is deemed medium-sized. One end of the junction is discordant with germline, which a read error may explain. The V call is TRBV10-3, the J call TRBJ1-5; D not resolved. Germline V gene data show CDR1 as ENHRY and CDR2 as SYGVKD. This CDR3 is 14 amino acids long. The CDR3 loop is CAISDARFGQTQHF. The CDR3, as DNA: TGTGCCATCAGTGATGCCAGATTCGGTCAGACCCAGCATTTT.

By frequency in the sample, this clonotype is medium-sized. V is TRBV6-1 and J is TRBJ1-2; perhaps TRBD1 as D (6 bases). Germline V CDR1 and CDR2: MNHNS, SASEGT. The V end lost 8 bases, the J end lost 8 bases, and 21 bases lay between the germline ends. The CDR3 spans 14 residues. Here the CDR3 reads CASRFQQGVRGYTF. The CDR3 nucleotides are TGTGCCAGCCGGTTTCAACAGGGAGTAAGGGGCTACACCTTC.

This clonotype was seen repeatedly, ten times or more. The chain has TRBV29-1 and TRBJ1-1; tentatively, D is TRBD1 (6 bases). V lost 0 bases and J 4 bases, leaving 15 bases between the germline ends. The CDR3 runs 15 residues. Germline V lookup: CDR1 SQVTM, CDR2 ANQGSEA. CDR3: CSVEDAFDRPTEAFF. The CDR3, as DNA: TGCAGCGTTGAAGATGCATTCGACAGGCCCACTGAAGCTTTCTTT.

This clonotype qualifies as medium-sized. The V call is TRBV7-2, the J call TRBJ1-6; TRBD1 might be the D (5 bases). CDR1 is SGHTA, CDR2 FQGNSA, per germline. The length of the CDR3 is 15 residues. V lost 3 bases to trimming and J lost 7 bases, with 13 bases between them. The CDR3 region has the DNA TGTGCCAGCAGCTTTAGCAGACAGACCAATTCACCCCTCCACTTT. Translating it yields CASSFSRQTNSPLHF.

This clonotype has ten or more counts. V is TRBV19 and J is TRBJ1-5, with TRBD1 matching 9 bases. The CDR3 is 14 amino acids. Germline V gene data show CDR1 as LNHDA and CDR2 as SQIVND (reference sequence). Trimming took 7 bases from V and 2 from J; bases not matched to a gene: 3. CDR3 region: CASKQGAGNQPQHF. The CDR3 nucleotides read TGTGCCAGTAAACAGGGGGCAGGCAATCAGCCCCAGCATTTT.

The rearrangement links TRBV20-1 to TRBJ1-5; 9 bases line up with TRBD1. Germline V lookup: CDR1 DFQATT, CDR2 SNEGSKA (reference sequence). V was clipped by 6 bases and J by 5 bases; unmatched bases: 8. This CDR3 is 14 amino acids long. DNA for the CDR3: TGCAGTGCAGGGGGGGACAGGGAATATCAGCCCCAGCATTTT. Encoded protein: CSAGGDREYQPQHF.

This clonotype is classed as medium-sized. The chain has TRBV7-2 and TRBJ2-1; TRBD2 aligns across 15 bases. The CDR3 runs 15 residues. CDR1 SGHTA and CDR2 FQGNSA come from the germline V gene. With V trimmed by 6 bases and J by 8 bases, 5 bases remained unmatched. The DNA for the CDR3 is TGTGCCAGCAGGGCCGGGACTAGCGGGGGGTATGAGCAGTTCTTC. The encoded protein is CASRAGTSGGYEQFF.

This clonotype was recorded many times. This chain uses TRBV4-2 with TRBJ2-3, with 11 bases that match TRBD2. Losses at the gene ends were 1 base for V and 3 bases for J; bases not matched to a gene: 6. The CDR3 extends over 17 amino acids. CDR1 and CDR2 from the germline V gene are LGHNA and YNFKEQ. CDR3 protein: CASSQGELAGATDTQYF. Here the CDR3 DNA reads TGTGCCAGCAGCCAAGGGGAACTAGCGGGGGCGACAGATACGCAGTATTTT.

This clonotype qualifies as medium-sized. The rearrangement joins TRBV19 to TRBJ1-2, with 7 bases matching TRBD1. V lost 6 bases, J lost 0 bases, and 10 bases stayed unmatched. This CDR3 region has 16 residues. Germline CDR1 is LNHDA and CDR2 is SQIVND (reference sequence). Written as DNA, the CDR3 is TGTGCCAGTAGCAAAGGTTGGGACAGTGCTAACTATGGCTACACCTTC. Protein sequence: CASSKGWDSANYGYTF.

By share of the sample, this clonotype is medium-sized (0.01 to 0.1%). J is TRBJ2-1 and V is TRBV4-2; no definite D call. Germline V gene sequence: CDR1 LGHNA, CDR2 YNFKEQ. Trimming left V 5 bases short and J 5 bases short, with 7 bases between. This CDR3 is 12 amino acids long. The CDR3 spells CASSILDNEQFF. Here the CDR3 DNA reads TGTGCCAGCAGCATCCTGGACAATGAGCAGTTCTTC.

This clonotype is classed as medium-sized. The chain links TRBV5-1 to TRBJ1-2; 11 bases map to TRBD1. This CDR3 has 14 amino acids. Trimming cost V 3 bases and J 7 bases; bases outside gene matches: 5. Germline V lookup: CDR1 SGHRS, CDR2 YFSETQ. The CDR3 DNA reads TGCGCCAGCAGCTGGGACAGGGGGTACGGTGGCTACACCTTC. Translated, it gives CASSWDRGYGGYTF.

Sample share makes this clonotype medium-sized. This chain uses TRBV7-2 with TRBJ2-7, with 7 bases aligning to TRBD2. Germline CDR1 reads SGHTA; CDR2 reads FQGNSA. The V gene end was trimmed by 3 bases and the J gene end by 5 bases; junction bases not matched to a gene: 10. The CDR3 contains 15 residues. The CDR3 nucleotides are TGTGCCAGCAGCTTCGGGGTAGCGGGTAGCGACGAGCAGTACTTC. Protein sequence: CASSFGVAGSDEQYF.

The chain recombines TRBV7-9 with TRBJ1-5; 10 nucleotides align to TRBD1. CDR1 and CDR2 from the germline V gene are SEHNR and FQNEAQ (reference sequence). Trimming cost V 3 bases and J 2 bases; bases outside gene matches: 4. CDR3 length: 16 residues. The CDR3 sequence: CASSLGTGAGNQPQHF. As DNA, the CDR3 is TGTGCCAGCAGCTTGGGGACAGGGGCGGGCAATCAGCCCCAGCATTTT.

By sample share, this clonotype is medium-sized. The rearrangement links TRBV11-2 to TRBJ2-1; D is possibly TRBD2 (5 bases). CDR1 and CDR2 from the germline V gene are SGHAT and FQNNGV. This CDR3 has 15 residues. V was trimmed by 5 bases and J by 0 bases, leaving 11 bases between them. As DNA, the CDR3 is TGTGCCAGCAGCCCCCCGGGGAGCTCCTACAATGAGCAGTTCTTC. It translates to CASSPPGSSYNEQFF.